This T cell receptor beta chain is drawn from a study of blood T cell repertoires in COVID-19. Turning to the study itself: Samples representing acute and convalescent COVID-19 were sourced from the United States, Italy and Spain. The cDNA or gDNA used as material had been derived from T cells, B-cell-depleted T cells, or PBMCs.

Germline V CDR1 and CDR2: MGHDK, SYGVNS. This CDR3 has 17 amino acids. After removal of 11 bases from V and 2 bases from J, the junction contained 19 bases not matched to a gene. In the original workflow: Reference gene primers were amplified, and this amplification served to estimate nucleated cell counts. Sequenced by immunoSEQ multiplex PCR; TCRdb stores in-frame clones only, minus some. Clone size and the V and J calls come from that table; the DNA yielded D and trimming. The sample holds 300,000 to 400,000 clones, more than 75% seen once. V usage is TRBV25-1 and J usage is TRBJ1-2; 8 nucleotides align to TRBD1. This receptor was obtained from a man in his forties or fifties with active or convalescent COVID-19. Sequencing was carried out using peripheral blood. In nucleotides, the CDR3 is TGTGCCGCTAATTACTGGGACAGGCTGGGGCTCAACTATGGCTACACCTTC. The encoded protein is CAANYWDRLGLNYGYTF.